This record looks at one TCR beta chain sequence and its context. Its antigen remains unidentified. This CDR3 has 16 residues. The record originates from a study of T cells expressing NK-cell markers. The overall study: There were seven HCMV-seropositive donors and one seronegative donor among the eight sequenced. Findings and caveats of the study: A handful of donors showed these clonotypes also leading the CD3+CD56-NKG2C+ fraction.

TCRdb reanalyzed the 5' RACE reads and collapses them to one entry per CDR3 protein, without DNA. There are about 390,000 distinct CDR3 sequences in the sample, with roughly 10% held by the top ten. The chain recombines TRBV12-3 or TRBV12-4 with TRBJ1-2; the D call of TRBD1 rests on TCRdb alone, since no DNA is present to check it. The sequenced material came from blood T cells: a sorted CD56 or NKG2C T cell subset, CD4+ or CD8+ T cells, or bulk PBMC T cells (not recorded which). This sequence was found in a woman between 50 and 59 years old in good health. This chain's CDR3 is CASNYPPSTEDYGYTF.